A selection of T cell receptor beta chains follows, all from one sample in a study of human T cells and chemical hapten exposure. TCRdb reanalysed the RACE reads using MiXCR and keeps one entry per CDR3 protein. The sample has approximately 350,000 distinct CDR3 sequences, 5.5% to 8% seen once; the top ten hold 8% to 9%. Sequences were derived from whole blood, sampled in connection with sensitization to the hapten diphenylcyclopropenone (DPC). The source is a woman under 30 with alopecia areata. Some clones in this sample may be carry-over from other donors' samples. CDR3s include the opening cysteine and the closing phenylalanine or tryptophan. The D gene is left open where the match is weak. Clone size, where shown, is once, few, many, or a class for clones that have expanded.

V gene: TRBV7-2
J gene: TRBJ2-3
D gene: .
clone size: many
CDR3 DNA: TGTGCCAGCAGCTTAGCTCGGAATCGGGGAGATACGCAGTATTTT
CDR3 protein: CASSLARNRGDTQYF

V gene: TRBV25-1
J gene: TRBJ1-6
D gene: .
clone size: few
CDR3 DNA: TGTGCCAGCAGTCAGGGGTTCTATAATTCACCCCTCCACTTT
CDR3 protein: CASSQGFYNSPLHF

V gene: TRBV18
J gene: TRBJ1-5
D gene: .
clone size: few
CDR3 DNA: TGTGCCAGCTCAATCTACAGGGAGGGGGGAAATCAGCCCCAGCATTTT
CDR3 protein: CASSIYREGGNQPQHF

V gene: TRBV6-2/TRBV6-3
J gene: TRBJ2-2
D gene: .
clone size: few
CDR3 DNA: TGTGCCAGCAGTCCTCACACCACTCGGGGGGCAGGAACCGGGGAGCTGTTTTTT
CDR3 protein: CASSPHTTRGAGTGELFF

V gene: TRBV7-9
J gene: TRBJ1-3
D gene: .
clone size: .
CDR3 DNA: TGTGCCAGCAGCGGAAGGGCTCCTGGAAACACCATATATTTT
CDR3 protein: CASSGRAPGNTIYF

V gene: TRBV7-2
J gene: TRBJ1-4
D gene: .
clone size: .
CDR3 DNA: TGTGCCAGCAGCTTATCGTGGGTTGCTAATGAAAAACTGTTTTTT
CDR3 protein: CASSLSWVANEKLFF

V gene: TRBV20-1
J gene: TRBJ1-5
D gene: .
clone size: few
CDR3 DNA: TGCAGTGCTAGACAGGGAAGTAATCAGCCCCAGCATTTT
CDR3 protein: CSARQGSNQPQHF

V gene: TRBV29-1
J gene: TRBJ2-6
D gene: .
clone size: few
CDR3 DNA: TGCAGCGTCCACACGAGGGCCGACGGGGCCAACGTCCTGACTTTC
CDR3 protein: CSVHTRADGANVLTF

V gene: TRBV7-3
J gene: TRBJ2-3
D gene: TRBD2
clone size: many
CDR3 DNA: TGTGCCAGCAGCTTAGGGGCCGGGACTAGCGGAGATACGCAGTATTTT
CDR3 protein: CASSLGAGTSGDTQYF

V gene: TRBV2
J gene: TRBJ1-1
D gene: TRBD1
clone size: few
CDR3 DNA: TGTGCCAGCAGTGGAAACAGGGGTAGGACTGAAGCTTTCTTT
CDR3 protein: CASSGNRGRTEAFF

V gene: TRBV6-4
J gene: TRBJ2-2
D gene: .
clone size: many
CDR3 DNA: TGTGCCAGCAGTTTCACCTACACCGGGGAGCTGTTTTTT
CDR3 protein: CASSFTYTGELFF

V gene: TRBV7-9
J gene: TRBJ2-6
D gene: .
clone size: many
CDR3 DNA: TGTGCCAGCAGCTGGCTGAACTCTGGGGCCAACGTCCTGACTTTC
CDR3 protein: CASSWLNSGANVLTF

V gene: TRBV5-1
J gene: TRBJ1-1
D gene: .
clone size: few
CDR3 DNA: TGCGCCAGCAGCTGGTTTACCGGGGACACTGAAGCTTTCTTT
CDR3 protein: CASSWFTGDTEAFF

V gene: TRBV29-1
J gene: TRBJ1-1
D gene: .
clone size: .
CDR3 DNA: TGCAGCGTTGAAGATCTCGTTCGATTTGAAGCTTTCTTT
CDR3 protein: CSVEDLVRFEAFF

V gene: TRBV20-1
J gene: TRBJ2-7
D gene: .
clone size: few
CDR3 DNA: TGCAGTGCTAGAGATGAGACAGACTTCTACGAGCAGTACTTC
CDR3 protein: CSARDETDFYEQYF

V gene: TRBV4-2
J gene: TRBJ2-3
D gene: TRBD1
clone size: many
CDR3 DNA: TGTGCCAGCAGCCTACAGGACAGGGGGACCACAGATACGCAGTATTTT
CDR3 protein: CASSLQDRGTTDTQYF

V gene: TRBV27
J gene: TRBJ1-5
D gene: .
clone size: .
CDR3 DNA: TGTGCCAGCGCCCAACAATCGGGGGCAAATCAGCCCCAGCATTTT
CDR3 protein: CASAQQSGANQPQHF

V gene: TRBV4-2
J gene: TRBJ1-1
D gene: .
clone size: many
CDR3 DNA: TGTGCCAGCGGGGAAGAGGGATTGAACACTGAAGCTTTCTTT
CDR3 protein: CASGEEGLNTEAFF

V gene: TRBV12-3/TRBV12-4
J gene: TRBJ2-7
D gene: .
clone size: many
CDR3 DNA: TGTGCCAGCAGTCCGGGGGCGAAGGGGCAGTACTTC
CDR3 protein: CASSPGAKGQYF

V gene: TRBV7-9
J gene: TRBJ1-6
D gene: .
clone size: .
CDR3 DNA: TGTGCCAGCAGCCTGCCCCGATCACCCCTCCACTTT
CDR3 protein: CASSLPRSPLHF

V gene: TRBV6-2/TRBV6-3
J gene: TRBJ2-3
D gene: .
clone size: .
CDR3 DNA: TGTGCCAGCAGTTACCTTGACACCCGGGGAGATACGCAGTATTTT
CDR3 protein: CASSYLDTRGDTQYF

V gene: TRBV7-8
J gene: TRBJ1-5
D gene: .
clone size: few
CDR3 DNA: TGTGCCAGCAGCCCCAACGTAGGCTACCCCCAGCATTTT
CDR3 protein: CASSPNVGYPQHF

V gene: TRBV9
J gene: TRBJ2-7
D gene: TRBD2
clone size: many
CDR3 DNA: TGTGCCAGCAGCGTAGGAGCGGGGGGAACCTACGAGCAGTACTTC
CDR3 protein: CASSVGAGGTYEQYF

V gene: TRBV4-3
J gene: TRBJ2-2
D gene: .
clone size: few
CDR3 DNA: TGCGCCAGCAGCCAAGATTTGGAGGGCCAGTTTGACGGGGAGCTGTTTTTT
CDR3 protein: CASSQDLEGQFDGELFF

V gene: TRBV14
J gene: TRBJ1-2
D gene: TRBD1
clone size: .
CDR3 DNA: TGTGCCAGCAGCCCCCAGGACAGGGTCGGCTACACCTTC
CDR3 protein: CASSPQDRVGYTF

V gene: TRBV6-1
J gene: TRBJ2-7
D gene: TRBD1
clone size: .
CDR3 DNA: TGTGCCAGCAGTGAGGGCAGGGGGCGAATCGGGCAGTACTTC
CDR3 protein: CASSEGRGRIGQYF

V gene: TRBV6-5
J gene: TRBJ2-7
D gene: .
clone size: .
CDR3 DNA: TGTGCCAGCAGTTACTCGGAACCCGGCAGGGCCCTCTACGAGCAGTACTTC
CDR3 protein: CASSYSEPGRALYEQYF

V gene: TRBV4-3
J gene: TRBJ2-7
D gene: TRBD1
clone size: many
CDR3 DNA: TGCGCCAGCAGCCAAGATCGGGACAGGGGGAACGAGCAGTACTTC
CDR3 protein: CASSQDRDRGNEQYF

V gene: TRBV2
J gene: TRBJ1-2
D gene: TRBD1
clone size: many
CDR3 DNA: TGTGCCAGCAGTGGACGGACAGGCTCCTATGGCTACACCTTC
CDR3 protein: CASSGRTGSYGYTF

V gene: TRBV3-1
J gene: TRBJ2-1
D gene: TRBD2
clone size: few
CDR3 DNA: TGTGCCAGCAGCCAAGGAGGGACTAGCGGCCACAATGAGCAGTTCTTC
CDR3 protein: CASSQGGTSGHNEQFF

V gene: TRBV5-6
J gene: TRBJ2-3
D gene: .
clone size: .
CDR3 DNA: TGTGCCAGCGGGACTTCTTGGGTAGCCAGGACGCAGTATTTT
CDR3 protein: CASGTSWVARTQYF

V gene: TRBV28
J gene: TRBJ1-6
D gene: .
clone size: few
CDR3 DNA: TGTGCCAGCAGTATAGTAGAGACCAGGGCCCCCCTCCACTTT
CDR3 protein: CASSIVETRAPLHF

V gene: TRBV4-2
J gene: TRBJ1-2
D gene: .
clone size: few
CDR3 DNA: TGTGCCAGCAGCCAAGGTACGGGGGACTATGGCTACACCTTC
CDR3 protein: CASSQGTGDYGYTF

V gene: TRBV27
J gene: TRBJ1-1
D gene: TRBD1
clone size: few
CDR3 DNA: TGTGCCAGCAGTTTAAAGGGGGCCTGGACTGAAGCTTTCTTT
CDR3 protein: CASSLKGAWTEAFF

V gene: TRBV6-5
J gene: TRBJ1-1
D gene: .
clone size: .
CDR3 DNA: TGTGCCAGCAGTTACTCGGGAGCATGGGAGGGGCCCGGTGAAGCTTTCTTT
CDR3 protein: CASSYSGAWEGPGEAFF

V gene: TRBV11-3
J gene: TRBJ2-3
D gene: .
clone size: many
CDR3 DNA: TGTGCCAGCAGCTTTGACAGACCCCCGGATACGCAGTATTTT
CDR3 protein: CASSFDRPPDTQYF

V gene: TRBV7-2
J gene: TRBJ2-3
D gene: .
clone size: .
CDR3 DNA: TGTGCCAGCAGCTTAGAGGCGGGGGCCATAGATACGCAGTATTTT
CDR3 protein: CASSLEAGAIDTQYF

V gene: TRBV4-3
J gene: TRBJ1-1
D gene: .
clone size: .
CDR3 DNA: TGCGCCAGCAGCCAGGGGCAGGGTGCAGGCTTCTTT
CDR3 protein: CASSQGQGAGFF

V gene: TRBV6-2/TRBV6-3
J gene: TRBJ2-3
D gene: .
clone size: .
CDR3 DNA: TGTGCCAGCAGTCGAATAGATACGCAGTATTTT
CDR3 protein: CASSRIDTQYF

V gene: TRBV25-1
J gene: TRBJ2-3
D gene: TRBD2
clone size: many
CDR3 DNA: TGTGCCAGCAGACGAGGGACTAGCGGGGGGCGCACAGATACGCAGTATTTT
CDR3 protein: CASRRGTSGGRTDTQYF

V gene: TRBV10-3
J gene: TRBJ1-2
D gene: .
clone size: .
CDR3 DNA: TGTGCCATCAGTGAGCCACAGACCGGCTATGGCTACACCTTC
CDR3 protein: CAISEPQTGYGYTF

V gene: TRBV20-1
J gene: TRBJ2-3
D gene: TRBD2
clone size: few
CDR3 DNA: TGCAGTGCTGAAACCGGGACTAGCGGGGAATACACAGATACGCAGTATTTT
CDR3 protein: CSAETGTSGEYTDTQYF

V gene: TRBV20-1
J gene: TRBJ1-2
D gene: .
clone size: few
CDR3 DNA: TGCAGTGCTGAGCTGAGGGCCAAAAACTATGGCTACACCTTC
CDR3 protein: CSAELRAKNYGYTF

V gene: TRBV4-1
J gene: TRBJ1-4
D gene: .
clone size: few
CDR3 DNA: TGCGCCAGCAGCCAATCCCTGGTGGGTGAAAAACTGTTTTTT
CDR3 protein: CASSQSLVGEKLFF

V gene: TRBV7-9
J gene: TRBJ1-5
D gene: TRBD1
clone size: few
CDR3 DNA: TGTGCCAGCAGCTCGGACAGGGTTCCGGGTCAGCCCCAGCATTTT
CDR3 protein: CASSSDRVPGQPQHF

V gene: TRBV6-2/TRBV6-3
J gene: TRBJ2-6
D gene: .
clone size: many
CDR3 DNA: TGTGCCAGCAGTTACTTCGCAGGGGTCCTCTCTGGGGCCAACGTCCTGACTTTC
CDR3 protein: CASSYFAGVLSGANVLTF

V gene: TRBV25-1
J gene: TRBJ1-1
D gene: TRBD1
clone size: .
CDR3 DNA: TGTGCCAGCAGTGACTCCTCCGACAGGGACACTGAAGCTTTCTTT
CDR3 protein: CASSDSSDRDTEAFF

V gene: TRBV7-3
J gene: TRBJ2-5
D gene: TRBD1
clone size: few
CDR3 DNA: TGTGCCAGCAGCTTATGGACAGGCGGGGAGACCCAGTACTTC
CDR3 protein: CASSLWTGGETQYF

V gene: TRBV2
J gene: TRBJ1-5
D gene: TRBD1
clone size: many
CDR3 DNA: TGTGCCAGCATGGGGTTGACAGGGGGCCAGCCCCAGCATTTT
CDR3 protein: CASMGLTGGQPQHF

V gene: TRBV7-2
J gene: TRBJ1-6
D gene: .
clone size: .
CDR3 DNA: TGTGCCAGCAGCAGAGGACAGCTCTATAATTCACCCCTCCACTTT
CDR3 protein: CASSRGQLYNSPLHF

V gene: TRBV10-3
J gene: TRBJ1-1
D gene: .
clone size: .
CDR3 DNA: TGTGCCATCAGTCCGGGGACGGGGAACACTGAAGCTTTCTTT
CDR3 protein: CAISPGTGNTEAFF

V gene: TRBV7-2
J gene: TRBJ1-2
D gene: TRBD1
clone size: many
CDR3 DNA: TGTGCCAGCAGCCCGGGACAGGGGGCGCACGGCTACACCTTC
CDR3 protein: CASSPGQGAHGYTF